This TCR beta chain derives from a study of blood T cell repertoires in COVID-19 (dated by TCRdb to the early 2020s). Regarding the study in general: The collaborator samples originated in the United States, Italy and Spain and spanned the acute and convalescent phases of COVID-19. The prospective study material was composed of cDNA or gDNA derived from T cells, B-cell-depleted T cells, or PBMCs. The dataset comprised deeply sampled blood TCRbeta repertoires from subjects exposed to, actively infected with, or recovered from COVID-19. A freely available public database, intended as a resource for researchers studying the immune response to SARS-CoV-2, is where the repertoires were released. The samples were drawn from two sources: the first 160 participants of the ongoing ImmuneRACE study, and some 1,300 subjects contributed by 6 global collaborators. The sample metadata nearly always contained a de-identified subject ID, COVID-19 status, age in years and sex. Where available, HLA class I and class II types were obtained from metadata supplied by the sample provider rather than from assay-based typing. Paper-wide results and their limitations: Clinical and demographic metadata were provided uncurated, with the amount varying by source and participant.

The collaborating institutions used their own protocols to collect whole blood in K2EDTA tubes. Collaborator samples were shipped for TCRbeta analysis as frozen whole blood, isolated PBMCs, or DNA extracted from either sample type. TCRbeta CDR3 regions were amplified from genomic DNA by means of the immunoSEQ Assay, a bias-controlled multiplex PCR. Turning to the authors' computational methods: Within the assay, amplification of reference gene primers was used to estimate how many nucleated cells each sample contained. To quantify the absolute abundance of each unique TCRbeta CDR3 rearrangement, sequence reads were collapsed and filtered. Productive Simpson clonality was computed per sample as the square root of Simpson's diversity index over productive rearrangements. The immuneACCESS repertoire file appears here via TCRdb, limited to in-frame rearrangements. These files lack a portion of the clones; in checked studies, under half of the deficit traces to unresolved V genes, and the cause of the others is not known. The V and J calls and the clone size are those of that table, but D and trimming were determined from the DNA. The sample records some 37,000 clones, around nine tenths of which are singletons. The top ten clones comprise approximately 8.8% of the sample.

In the germline V gene, CDR1 corresponds to SGDLS and CDR2 to YYNGEE. The CDR3 goes from the cysteine to the phenylalanine over 18 residues. Here the CDR3 DNA is all that survives: 54 bases in frame from base 1. From V the trimming removes 4 bases and from J it removes 4 bases, while the gene matches leave 14 bases of the junction unaccounted for. Remarks on this clone: Its antigen is unknown. Base qualities are not recorded, but no much larger clone differs from it by a single base.

The sample comprised peripheral blood. The sequence is built from TRBV9 and TRBJ2-6; TRBD1 fits 7 bases in the junction. This sequence originates from a woman in her 70s with acute or convalescent COVID-19. The CDR3 region: CASSLGQALGPGANVLTF. Here is the DNA: TGTGCCAGCAGCCTTGGACAGGCTCTAGGACCCGGGGCCAACGTCCTGACTTTC. Extended through the reference TRBV9 and TRBJ2-6 proteins, this CDR3 yields the full variable domain: DSGVTQTPKHLITATGQRVTLRCSPRSGDLSVYWYQQSLDQGLQFLIQYYNGEERAKGNILERFSAQQFPDLHSELNLSSLELGDSALYFCASSLGQALGPGANVLTFGAGSRLTVL.